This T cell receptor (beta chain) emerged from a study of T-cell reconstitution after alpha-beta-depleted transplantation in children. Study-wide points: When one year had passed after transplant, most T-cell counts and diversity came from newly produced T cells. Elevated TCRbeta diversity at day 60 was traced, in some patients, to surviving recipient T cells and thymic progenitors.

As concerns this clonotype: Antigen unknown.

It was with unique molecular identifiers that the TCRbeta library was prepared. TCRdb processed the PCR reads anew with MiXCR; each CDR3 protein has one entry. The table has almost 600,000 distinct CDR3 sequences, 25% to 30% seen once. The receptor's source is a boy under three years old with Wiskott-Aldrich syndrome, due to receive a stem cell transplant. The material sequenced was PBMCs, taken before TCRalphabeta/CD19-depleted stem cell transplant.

The CDR3 is CASSAPRGSYTEAFF. The CDR3 DNA sequence: TGTGCCAGCAGTGCCCCCCGGGGGTCTTACACTGAAGCTTTCTTT. The chain is built from TRBV28 and TRBJ1-1; possibly TRBD1 for D (5 bases). Germline-derived CDR1 and CDR2 are MDHEN and SYDVKM. V lost 5 bases and J 3 bases, leaving 16 bases between the germline ends. The CDR3 runs 15 residues.